Below, 28 T cell receptor beta chains from the same sample are listed, as sequenced in a study of Ad26.COV2.S vaccination and SARS-CoV-2 variants. The method was immunoSEQ multiplex PCR; TCRdb's version includes in-frame clones alone and lacks a portion of them. The sample contains around 350,000 clones, about 85% of which appear only once. Treatment specified: some 20 received Ad26.COV2.S at low or high dose, single or two shots; about 5 received placebo; per-sample allocation not given. Day 63 following the first vaccine or placebo injection was when the samples were taken. Here the sequenced sample was peripheral blood, taken in a trial of Ad26.COV2.S vaccine versus placebo. Source of these receptors: a person aged 18-65 years who received the Ad26.COV2.S COVID-19 vaccine or a placebo.

This chain connects TRBV18 to TRBJ2-6, with D perhaps TRBD1 (6 bases). CDR1 is KGHSH and CDR2 is LQKENI in the germline V gene. V lost 6 bases to trimming and J lost 4 bases, with 16 bases between them. CDR3 length: 16 residues. The DNA of the CDR3 is TGTGCCAGCTCGCACGCGTCAGGGGCCGGGGCCAACGTCCTGACTTTC. Translated: CASSHASGAGANVLTF.

The rearrangement links TRBV11-3 to TRBJ1-6, with TRBD1 as a possible D gene (6 bases). CDR1 is SGHNT, CDR2 YENEEA, per germline. This CDR3 has 16 amino acids. Deletions cut 0 bases from V and 5 bases from J, with 11 bases between. CDR3 in amino acids: CASSLDPDRNNSPLHF. CDR3 nucleotide sequence: TGTGCCAGCAGCTTAGATCCGGACAGAAATAATTCACCCCTCCACTTT.

V usage is TRBV19 and J usage is TRBJ1-5; D unclear. V shed 10 bases and J shed 5 bases, with 18 bases lying between them. CDR1 LNHDA and CDR2 SQIVND come from the germline V gene (reference sequence). The CDR3 is made up of 14 amino acids. CDR3 nucleotides: TGTGCCACCTCCAGGAGGGAAATTCATCAGCCCCAGCATTTT. Its translation: CATSRREIHQPQHF.

The CDR3 protein is CASSLYGLAGGFETQYF. For the CDR3, the DNA is TGTGCCAGCAGCTTATACGGACTAGCGGGGGGGTTTGAGACCCAGTACTTC. The chain joins TRBV7-9 to TRBJ2-5, with 15 bases aligning to TRBD2. Germline V gene data show CDR1 as SEHNR and CDR2 as FQNEAQ (reference sequence). V dropped 2 bases and J dropped 5; count of bases not matched to a gene: 6. The CDR3 is 17 amino acids.

The chain recombines TRBV19 with TRBJ2-5; 12 positions match TRBD1. Per the germline V gene, CDR1 is LNHDA and CDR2 is SQIVND (reference sequence). The V segment lost 0 bases and the J segment 5 bases; nucleotides outside the gene matches: 7. The CDR3 is made up of 17 amino acids. The CDR3 DNA follows: TGTGCCAGTAGTATAGATCAAGGGACAGGGGGCCGGGAGACCCAGTACTTC. It is translated as CASSIDQGTGGRETQYF.

This clone showed up just once. This rearrangement joins TRBV3-1 (or the pseudogene TRBV3-2) to TRBJ2-5, with 15 nucleotides matching TRBD2. The CDR3 has 18 residues. Trimming removed 4 bases from V and 3 bases from J; junction bases left unmatched: 9. Germline V CDR1 and CDR2: LGHDT, YNNKEL (reference sequence). CDR3 nucleotide sequence: TGTGCCAGCAGCCGTCGCGGACTAGCGGGAGGGCCAGAAGAGACCCAGTACTTC. As protein: CASSRRGLAGGPEETQYF.

This chain connects TRBV3-1 (or the pseudogene TRBV3-2) to TRBJ1-1, with TRBD1 as a possible D gene (5 bases). The CDR3 length is 16 residues. Trimming took off 1 base at V and 1 base at J, with 13 bases between the two ends. The V gene's germline CDR1 is LGHDT and CDR2 YNNKEL (reference sequence). The CDR3 region has the DNA TGTGCCAGCAGCCAAGCCGGTCCAGGGAAGAACACTGAAGCTTTCTTT. It yields the protein CASSQAGPGKNTEAFF.

V usage is TRBV4-3 and J usage is TRBJ2-1; no firm D call. Trimming left V 1 base short and J 6 bases short, with 7 bases between. CDR1 LGHNA and CDR2 YSLEER come from the germline V gene. CDR3 length: 13 amino acids. The CDR3 bases are TGCGCCAGCAGCCAAGCGTGGGGCAATGAGCAGTTCTTC. The encoded protein is CASSQAWGNEQFF.

This CDR3 is CSVFAGTAMNTEAFF. In nucleotides, the CDR3 is TGCAGCGTTTTCGCCGGGACAGCTATGAACACTGAAGCTTTCTTT. The chain recombines TRBV29-1 with TRBJ1-1, with 7 bases matching TRBD1. With 5 bases clipped from V and 0 bases from J, the junction kept 9 bases outside the gene matches. The length of the CDR3 is 15 residues. Per the germline V gene, CDR1 is SQVTM and CDR2 is ANQGSEA. Supplemented by reference TRBV29-1 and TRBJ1-1, the full variable domain reads SAVISQKPSRDICQRGTSLTIQCQVDSQVTMMFWYRQQPGQSLTLIATANQGSEATYESGFVIDKFPISRPNLTFSTLTVSNMSPEDSSIYLCSVFAGTAMNTEAFFGQGTRLTVV.

The chain is built from TRBV7-8 and TRBJ1-1, with D possibly matching TRBD1 (6 bases). V was shortened by 1 base and J by 1 base, with 7 bases between the two germline ends. Looked up from germline, CDR1 is SGHVS and CDR2 is FQNEAQ. The CDR3 length is 14 residues. CDR3 in amino acids: CASSLGGGNTEAFF. The CDR3 DNA reads as TGTGCCAGCAGCTTAGGAGGGGGGAACACTGAAGCTTTCTTT.

This clone turned up a few times. The gene calls are TRBV19 and TRBJ1-6; D might be TRBD1 (5 bases). The CDR3 has 17 amino acids. Trimming shortened V by 5 bases and J by 6 bases, and 20 bases separated the two germline ends. Germline CDR1 LNHDA, CDR2 SQIVND (reference sequence). CDR3 nucleotide sequence: TGTGCCAGTAGTCATCCCGGGAGGGGACGGCGTAATTCACCCCTCCACTTT. This gives the protein CASSHPGRGRRNSPLHF.

The chain is built from TRBV30 and TRBJ2-2; D assignment may be TRBD1 or TRBD2 (6 bases each). The V and J ends lost 0 bases and 4 bases respectively, with 12 bases between them. The CDR3 consists of 15 residues. In germline, CDR1 is GTSNPN, CDR2 SVGIG (reference sequence). The CDR3 DNA reads as TGTGCCTGGAGTGTTAGGGGGGCCGTCACCGGGGAGCTGTTTTTT. This codes for CAWSVRGAVTGELFF.

The V and J genes are TRBV7-8 and TRBJ2-1; TRBD1 aligns across 8 bases. CDR1 and CDR2 from the germline V gene are SGHVS and FQNEAQ. J was trimmed by 10 bases and V by 6 bases; bases with no gene match: 14. This CDR3 has 15 residues. The CDR3 bases are TGTGCCAGCAGTATCCAGGGGGCGTTGATCCACGAGCAGTTCTTC. Amino acid sequence: CASSIQGALIHEQFF.

V usage is TRBV11-3 and J usage is TRBJ1-5; 7 bases are shared with TRBD1. CDR1 and CDR2 from the germline V gene are SGHNT and YENEEA. V lost 5 bases, J lost 0 bases, and 13 bases stayed unmatched. The CDR3 spans 18 residues. CDR3 residues: CASSPEGKAGGSNQPQHF. For the CDR3, the DNA is TGTGCCAGCAGCCCGGAAGGAAAGGCAGGGGGTAGCAATCAGCCCCAGCATTTT.

This clone occurred a few times. The V call is TRBV5-6, the J call TRBJ2-5; TRBD2 matches 8 bases. The CDR3 extends over 15 amino acids. V gave up 2 bases and J gave up 9 bases; unmatched junction bases: 12. Germline V gene lookup returns CDR1 SGHDT and CDR2 YYEEEE. CDR3 sequence: CASSLPFAGLESQYF. CDR3 nucleotide sequence: TGTGCCAGCAGCTTACCTTTTGCGGGACTAGAATCCCAGTACTTC.

V is TRBV19 and J is TRBJ2-7, with a weak D call TRBD2 (7 bases). The CDR3 is made up of 15 amino acids. Germline V CDR1 and CDR2: LNHDA, SQIVND (reference sequence). The ends were cut back, 6 bases at V and 3 bases at J, with 18 bases in the middle. CDR3 amino acids: CASSDRGGGFYEQYF. CDR3 DNA: TGTGCCAGTAGCGACCGAGGGGGGGGCTTCTACGAGCAGTACTTC.

The chain recombines TRBV2 with TRBJ1-1; weak D call: TRBD1 (6 bases). This CDR3 is 18 amino acids long. V was pared by 5 bases and J by 0 bases, with 22 bases between. Germline CDR1 and CDR2: SNHLY and FYNNEI. CDR3 bases: TGTGCCAGCAGTCTTATGGGGTTCCAGGGGATTATGAACACTGAAGCTTTCTTT. Protein product: CASSLMGFQGIMNTEAFF.

The J gene is TRBJ1-1, the V gene TRBV5-1, with D perhaps matching TRBD1 (5 bases). In germline, CDR1 is SGHRS, CDR2 YFSETQ. This CDR3 comprises 19 residues. Trimming removed 3 bases from V and 1 base from J, with 25 bases in between. The CDR3 DNA follows: TGCGCCAGCAGCTACTTTCCATCGGGAGCGACAGACTGGAACACTGAAGCTTTCTTT. Translating gives CASSYFPSGATDWNTEAFF.

J is TRBJ2-3 and V is TRBV5-4; 9 nucleotides agree with TRBD2. The CDR3 covers 16 residues. J gave up 3 bases and V 2 bases, and 7 bases lay outside the gene matches. Germline CDR1 reads SGHNT; CDR2 reads YYREEE (reference sequence). The CDR3 loop is CASSLGGRGGTDTQYF. CDR3 DNA sequence: TGTGCCAGCAGCTTAGGAGGGCGGGGGGGGACAGATACGCAGTATTTT.

The rearrangement joins TRBV7-2 to TRBJ2-3; D is possibly TRBD2 (7 bases). Germline assignment: CDR1 SGHTA and CDR2 FQGNSA. There are 16 residues in the CDR3. The germline V and J ends were trimmed by 5 bases and 2 bases, with 17 bases remaining between them. CDR3: CASSPRGGSVTDTQYF. CDR3 DNA sequence: TGTGCCAGCAGCCCTAGGGGGGGGAGCGTCACAGATACGCAGTATTTT.

The rearrangement uses TRBV27 and TRBJ1-1; 7 bases match TRBD1. V was pared by 5 bases and J by 3 bases, with 9 bases of the junction left unmatched. CDR1 MNHEY and CDR2 SMNVEV come from the germline V gene (reference sequence). The CDR3 is 15 amino acids. The CDR3: CASSLRQGGDTEAFF. The CDR3 DNA reads as TGTGCCAGCAGTCTTAGACAGGGAGGGGACACTGAAGCTTTCTTT.

The genes are TRBV7-8 and TRBJ2-7; the match to TRBD2 covers 15 bases. The germline V gene has CDR1 SGHVS and CDR2 FQNEAQ. V shed 4 bases, J shed 0 bases, and the junction held 1 base outside the gene matches. The CDR3 is 16 amino acids. CDR3 coding DNA: TGTGCCAGCAGCTCGGGACTAGCGGGGGGCTCCTACGAGCAGTACTTC. This gives the protein CASSSGLAGGSYEQYF.

The J gene is TRBJ2-7, the V gene TRBV6-5; 11 positions agree with TRBD1. The CDR3 has 15 residues. Trimming cost V 6 bases and J 3 bases; bases outside gene matches: 7. Germline-derived CDR1 and CDR2 are MNHEY and SVGAGI. In DNA form, the CDR3 reads TGTGCCAGCAGCCGCCATGGGACAGGGGGCTACGAGCAGTACTTC. Translated, it gives CASSRHGTGGYEQYF.

The rearrangement links TRBV6-2 or TRBV6-3 to TRBJ2-2; 12 bases match TRBD2. Trimming took 6 bases from V and 2 from J; bases not matched to a gene: 16. The CDR3 is 20 amino acids. The germline gives CDR1 MNHEY, CDR2 SVGEGT. The DNA of the CDR3 is TGTGCCAGCAGCCAAAGCCCCCTAGCGGGAGGGCCTACAAACACCGGGGAGCTGTTTTTT. Its translation: CASSQSPLAGGPTNTGELFF.

This rearrangement joins TRBV2 to TRBJ2-3; TRBD2 matches at 7 bases. The CDR3 has 14 amino acids. Germline CDR1 reads SNHLY; CDR2 reads FYNNEI. Unmatched junction bases numbered 6, after V lost 6 bases and J lost 3 bases. CDR3 protein: CASSLGGGTDTQYF. DNA of the CDR3: TGTGCCAGCAGCCTCGGCGGGGGTACAGATACGCAGTATTTT.

This chain connects TRBV2 to TRBJ2-3; D is ambiguous. The germline V gene has CDR1 SNHLY and CDR2 FYNNEI. Trimming removed 3 bases at V and 6 bases at J, with 4 bases between. CDR3 length: 11 amino acids. Here the CDR3 DNA reads TGTGCCAGCAGTGACCGGGATACGCAGTATTTT. Its protein is CASSDRDTQYF.

The chain combines TRBV4-3 with TRBJ2-4, with D unresolved. The germline CDR1 and CDR2 sequences are LGHNA and YSLEER. Trimming shortened V by 0 bases and J by 8 bases, and 14 bases separated the two germline ends. There are 15 residues in the CDR3. CDR3 protein: CASSQENGRVYIQYF. CDR3 nucleotides: TGCGCCAGCAGCCAAGAAAATGGCCGAGTGTACATTCAGTACTTC.

This clone has only a few counts. The chain joins TRBV29-1 to TRBJ1-1; D may be TRBD1 (6 bases). Trimming pared 7 bases from V and 2 bases from J, leaving 14 bases between. The CDR3 sequence is 13 residues long. Germline CDR1 SQVTM, CDR2 ANQGSEA. The CDR3 here is CSATTGRNTEAFF. The CDR3 DNA reads TGCAGCGCTACGACAGGCCGTAACACTGAAGCTTTCTTT.